This T cell receptor (beta chain) was recorded in a study of cytomegalovirus exposure and HLA in healthy donors. This clone was observed a single time. The antigen is not known. The germline V gene encodes CDR1 MNHNY and CDR2 SVGAGI (reference sequence). CDR3 size: 11 residues. With 6 bases removed from V and 5 bases from J, the gap between germline ends came to 8 bases. Study-wide results and caveats: Among CMV-associated TCR beta chains, most appeared HLA-restricted in a later analysis. Segments of the TCR beta V type were, in most cases, productive about 90% or about 30% of the time in an earlier analysis.

Primers: 60 Vbeta forward and 13 Jbeta reverse. Source study methods: Some 11 million shared chains were among the 80 million or so unique TCR beta chains that a later analysis counted. The data were produced by immunoSEQ multiplex PCR, yet TCRdb's version contains in-frame clones alone and is incomplete. The V and J calls and clone size were taken over from that table, and D and trimming were inferred from the DNA. The top ten clones hold around 7% of a sample with 160,000 or so clones, 65% to 85% of them seen once. The receptor was derived from a middle-aged woman in good health and CMV-seropositive. This chain uses TRBV6-6 with TRBJ2-7; D remains ambiguous. The sequenced sample was PBMCs. The CDR3 DNA reads TGTGCCAGCAGCAATCCGGACGAGCAGTACTTC. Residues: CASSNPDEQYF.